The source of this T cell receptor beta chain is a study of T cells in Graves' hyperthyroidism and ophthalmopathy. Study-wide results and limits: In the blood, most expanded thyroid clonotypes above 0.001 appeared as well.

Clinical symptoms, serum thyroxine, TRAb, thyroid ultrasound and orbital computed tomography established diagnosis. A roughly 10 ml volume of fresh peripheral blood provided the PBMCs. This clonotype has more than one count but fewer than ten. Its target is unknown. This CDR3 comprises 17 residues. After removal of 0 bases from V and 3 bases from J, the junction contained 8 bases not matched to a gene. Germline V gene data show CDR1 as MGHRA and CDR2 as YSYEKL. Authors of the study amplified TCR beta CDR3 regions from RNA transcripts. An initial round of RT-PCR targeting the TCR CDR3 relied on the HTBI primer set. Each CDR3 protein gets one entry after TCRdb re-called the multiplex PCR reads with MiXCR. The sample consists of hundreds of thousands of distinct CDR3 sequences, around an eighth of them appearing once.

Sequencing was done on a sample of blood. The receptor comes from a man aged 45 to 65 with Graves' ophthalmopathy. This chain connects TRBV4-1 to TRBJ2-3; 8 bases map to TRBD2. The CDR3 coding sequence is TGCGCCAGCAGCCAAGAAAGTGGACTAGCTTCAACAGATACGCAGTATTTT. Translated: CASSQESGLASTDTQYF.